This TCR beta chain originates from a study of identifying expanded T cells in peripheral blood. This CDR3 spans 16 amino acids. CDR1 is SGHTA and CDR2 is FQGNSA in the germline V gene. The V segment lost 3 bases and the J segment 4 bases; nucleotides outside the gene matches: 3. Repertoires were generated with immunoSEQ multiplex PCR, while TCRdb's copy carries only in-frame clones and drops some. The sample yields about 74,000 clones, about four fifths seen once. Healthy donors had no documented immune events, such as infections, while sampled. This receptor was taken from a person aged 18 to 70 in good health. What was sequenced was blood. The rearrangement uses TRBV7-2 and TRBJ2-1, with TRBD2 identical over 13 bases. The CDR3 spells CASSFRGLAGYNEQFF. CDR3 nucleotides: TGTGCCAGCAGCTTTAGGGGACTAGCGGGATACAATGAGCAGTTCTTC.